This T cell receptor beta chain was identified during a study of OX40 agonist ivuxolimab in advanced cancers. In regard to this clone: The same CDR3 is also encoded by other DNA sequences in this sample.

This CDR3 spans 12 amino acids. V was cut by 8 bases and J by 3 bases, with 10 bases left in between. Germline lookup yields CDR1 MNHEY and CDR2 SMNVEV (reference sequence). The repertoire was sequenced with immunoSEQ multiplex PCR; TCRdb's copy has only in-frame clones and lacks some. Counted here are fewer than 100,000 clones, roughly 91% occurring once; the ten biggest clones make up 6.2%. The chain uses TRBV27 and TRBJ1-1; tentative D call: TRBD1 (5 bases). The sequence came from an adult with an advanced solid tumor such as melanoma, head and neck, liver or kidney cancer. Specimen: CD4+ or CD8+ T cells sorted from blood, collected in a trial of the OX40 agonist ivuxolimab. The CDR3 nucleotides read TGTGCCAGCGGGGAGACAGACACTGAAGCTTTCTTT. Translated, it gives CASGETDTEAFF.